Sequencing of this TCR beta chain was carried out in a study of blood T cell repertoires in COVID-19. This clone has just one count. The CDR3 has 11 residues. V dropped 6 bases and J dropped 6 bases, with 7 bases sitting between them. Cohort 3 recovery required two negative PCRs, clearance, or symptom resolution. Method: immunoSEQ multiplex PCR; TCRdb's copy keeps in-frame clones and lacks some. Of about 250,000 clones in the sample, 80% to 85% were seen once. This chain links TRBV12-3 or TRBV12-4 with TRBJ2-3; D call uncertain. Sequenced sample: PBMCs or T cells enriched from blood (not recorded which). The sequence was collected from a man aged 50-59 years who had recovered from COVID-19. The CDR3 DNA reads as TGTGCCAGCAGCTCCTCCGATACGCAGTATTTT. It encodes CASSSSDTQYF.